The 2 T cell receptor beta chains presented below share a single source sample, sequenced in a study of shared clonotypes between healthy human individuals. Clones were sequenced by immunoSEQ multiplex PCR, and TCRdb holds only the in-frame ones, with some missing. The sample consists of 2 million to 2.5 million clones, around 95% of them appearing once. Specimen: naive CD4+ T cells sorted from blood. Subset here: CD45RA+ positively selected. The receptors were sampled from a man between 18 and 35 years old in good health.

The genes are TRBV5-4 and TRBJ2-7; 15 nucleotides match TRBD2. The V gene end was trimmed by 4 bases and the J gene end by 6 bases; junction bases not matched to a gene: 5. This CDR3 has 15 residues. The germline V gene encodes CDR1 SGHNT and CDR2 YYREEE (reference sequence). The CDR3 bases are TGTGCCAGCAGCGAAGGACTAGCGGGAGGGCTCGAGCAGTACTTC. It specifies CASSEGLAGGLEQYF.

CDR3 amino acids: CSFRKAGTQETQYF. The CDR3 bases are TGCAGCTTCCGGAAAGCGGGGACCCAAGAGACCCAGTACTTC. The gene calls are TRBV29-1 and TRBJ2-5, with TRBD2 matching 7 bases. The CDR3 is 14 residues long. Germline V gene lookup returns CDR1 SQVTM and CDR2 ANQGSEA. Trimming removed 8 bases from V and 1 base from J; junction bases left unmatched: 10. The complete variable domain, with remaining parts taken from reference TRBV29-1 and TRBJ2-5, reads SAVISQKPSRDICQRGTSLTIQCQVDSQVTMMFWYRQQPGQSLTLIATANQGSEATYESGFVIDKFPISRPNLTFSTLTVSNMSPEDSSIYLCSFRKAGTQETQYFGPGTRLLVL.